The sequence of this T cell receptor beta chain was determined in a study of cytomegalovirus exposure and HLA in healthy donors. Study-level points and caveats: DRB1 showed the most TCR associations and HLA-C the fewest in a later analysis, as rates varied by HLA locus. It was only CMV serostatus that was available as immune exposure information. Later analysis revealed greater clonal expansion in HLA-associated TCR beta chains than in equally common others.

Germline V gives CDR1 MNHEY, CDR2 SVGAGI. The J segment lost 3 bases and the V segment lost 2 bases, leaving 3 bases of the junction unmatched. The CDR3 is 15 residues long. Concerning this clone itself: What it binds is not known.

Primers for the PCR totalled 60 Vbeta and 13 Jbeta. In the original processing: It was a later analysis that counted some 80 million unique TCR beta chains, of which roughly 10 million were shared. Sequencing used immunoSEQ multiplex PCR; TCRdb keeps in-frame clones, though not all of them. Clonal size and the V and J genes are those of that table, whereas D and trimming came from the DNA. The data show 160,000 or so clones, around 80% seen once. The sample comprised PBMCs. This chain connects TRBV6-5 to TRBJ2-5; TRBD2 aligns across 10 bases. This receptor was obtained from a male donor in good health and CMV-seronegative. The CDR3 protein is CASSYDLAGEETQYF. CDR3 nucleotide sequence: TGTGCCAGCAGTTACGATCTAGCGGGGGAAGAGACCCAGTACTTC.